The rows below give T cell receptor beta chains drawn from one sample of a study of shared clonotypes between healthy human individuals. Method: immunoSEQ multiplex PCR; TCRdb's copy keeps in-frame clones and lacks some. The data hold approximately 710,000 clones, with roughly 91% observed a single time. The sample comprised memory CD8+ T cells from PBMCs. These receptors came from a man aged 18 to 29 in good health. Some clones in this sample may be carry-over from other donors' samples. The CDR3 runs from the conserved cysteine through the conserved F or W. D genes are given only for firm matches. Expanded clones get a size class; other rows say once, few or many, or leave the size out.

>TRBJ1-2|.|TRBV9|.
CASSPGRANPNYGYTF
TGTGCCAGCAGCCCAGGCCGGGCAAACCCTAACTATGGCTACACCTTC
>TRBJ1-2|.|TRBV10-3|.
CAISEGGGSYGYTF
TGTGCCATCAGTGAGGGTGGCGGTTCCTATGGCTACACCTTC
>TRBJ2-7|once|TRBV20-1|.
CSASPVYEQYF
TGCAGTGCTAGTCCGGTCTACGAGCAGTACTTC
>TRBJ2-3|.|TRBV6-7|.
CASSYDGKGTDTQYF
TGTGCCAGCAGTTACGACGGGAAGGGCACAGATACGCAGTATTTT
>TRBJ2-6|.|TRBV27|.
CASSPISGAGANVLTF
TGTGCCAGCAGCCCGATCTCGGGTGCTGGGGCCAACGTCCTGACTTTC
>TRBJ2-3|.|TRBV28|.
CASSTGEGTDTQYF
TGTGCCAGCAGTACGGGAGAAGGGACAGATACGCAGTATTTT
>TRBJ2-1|once|TRBV9|TRBD2
CASSAPTSGSLNEQFF
TGTGCCAGCAGCGCGCCTACTAGCGGGAGTCTCAATGAGCAGTTCTTC
>TRBJ2-1|.|TRBV4-3|.
CASSQDREGYNEQFF
TGCGCCAGCAGCCAAGACAGGGAAGGTTACAATGAGCAGTTCTTC
>TRBJ2-7|.|TRBV15|.
CATSTGWRQNYEQYF
TGTGCCACCAGCACGGGTTGGAGACAGAACTACGAGCAGTACTTC
>TRBJ2-1|once|TRBV4-3|TRBD2
CASSQDRAGGSYNEQFF
TGCGCCAGCAGCCAAGATCGGGCGGGAGGCTCCTACAATGAGCAGTTCTTC
>TRBJ2-3|.|TRBV4-2|.
CASRQTPDTQYF
TGTGCCAGCAGACAGACCCCAGATACGCAGTATTTT
>TRBJ1-2|.|TRBV30|.
CAWGGPYYGYTF
TGTGCCTGGGGAGGTCCCTACTATGGCTACACCTTC
>TRBJ2-7|.|TRBV11-2|TRBD2
CASSLIGGSSPTSSYEQYF
TGTGCCAGCAGCTTAATCGGGGGGTCCTCCCCTACTAGCTCCTACGAGCAGTACTTC
>TRBJ2-7|once|TRBV6-1|.
CASSDTLRYEQYF
TGTGCCAGCAGTGACACGTTAAGGTACGAGCAGTACTTC
>TRBJ1-1|.|TRBV19|.
CASSEGGTEAFF
TGTGCCAGTAGTGAAGGGGGCACTGAAGCTTTCTTT
>TRBJ2-1|.|TRBV4-3|.
CASSQEEIQGLKVFGEQFF
TGCGCCAGCAGCCAAGAAGAAATACAGGGATTGAAGGTTTTCGGTGAGCAGTTCTTC
>TRBJ2-3|.|TRBV7-6|TRBD2
CASSRGRGTDTQYF
TGTGCCAGCAGCCGAGGGAGGGGCACAGATACGCAGTATTTT
>TRBJ2-3|once|TRBV27|.
CASSLYPTGTDTQYF
TGTGCCAGCAGTTTATATCCGACAGGCACAGATACGCAGTATTTT
>TRBJ2-5|.|TRBV27|TRBD2
CASSLAGGLVETQYF
TGTGCCAGCAGTTTGGCGGGAGGCCTTGTCGAGACCCAGTACTTC
>TRBJ2-7|.|TRBV9|TRBD1
CASSETGAGEQYF
TGTGCCAGCAGCGAAACAGGGGCGGGCGAGCAGTACTTC
>TRBJ1-2|many|TRBV4-3|TRBD1
CASSQEIQGAYGYTF
TGCGCCAGCAGCCAAGAGATTCAGGGGGCCTATGGCTACACCTTC
>TRBJ2-1|.|TRBV13|TRBD2
CASSPSGGGNEQFF
TGTGCCAGCAGCCCGAGCGGGGGTGGCAATGAGCAGTTCTTC
>TRBJ2-3|.|TRBV7-6|.
CASSLTRRGGDTQYF
TGTGCCAGCAGCTTGACGCGGCGGGGAGGAGATACGCAGTATTTT
>TRBJ2-7|.|TRBV2|.
CASTGQEGYEQYF
TGTGCCAGCACTGGACAGGAGGGATACGAGCAGTACTTC
>TRBJ2-6|.|TRBV7-9|.
CASSSPGDHSGANVLTF
TGTGCCAGCAGCTCCCCGGGGGACCACTCTGGGGCCAACGTCCTGACTTTC
>TRBJ2-3|.|TRBV4-2|TRBD2
CASSQIAGSDTQYF
TGTGCCAGCAGCCAAATAGCGGGGTCAGATACGCAGTATTTT
>TRBJ2-3|.|TRBV27|.
CASSSTGFADTQYF
TGTGCCAGCAGTTCAACAGGGTTCGCAGATACGCAGTATTTT
>TRBJ2-3|.|TRBV18|TRBD1
CASSPAGGTSTDTQYF
TGTGCCAGCTCACCAGCAGGGGGCACGAGCACAGATACGCAGTATTTT
>TRBJ2-7|.|TRBV27|TRBD1
CASSLSSGTVPVPYEQYF
TGTGCCAGCAGTTTATCGAGTGGGACAGTCCCGGTTCCCTACGAGCAGTACTTC
>TRBJ1-5|.|TRBV25-1|TRBD1
CASSGRGPGYQPQHF
TGTGCCAGCAGTGGGAGGGGGCCGGGTTATCAGCCCCAGCATTTT
>TRBJ2-1|.|TRBV6-6|.
CASSYSNPGGGPEQFF
TGTGCCAGCAGTTACTCGAATCCGGGCGGCGGGCCTGAGCAGTTCTTC
>TRBJ2-7|.|TRBV28|.
CASRGQGNEQYF
TGTGCCAGCAGAGGGCAGGGTAACGAGCAGTACTTC